This entry lists 3 T cell receptor beta chains sequenced from one sample in a study of CD8+CD57+ T cells in acquired aplastic anemia. Patients sequenced had flow cytometry evidence of CD8+CD57+ cell expansion. TCR beta VDJ and CDR3 profiles were obtained from a genomic DNA template. TCRdb reanalysed the reads using MiXCR and keeps one entry per CDR3 protein. Seen here are about 160,000 distinct CDR3 sequences, over 55% observed once, and the top ten hold 45% to 60%. Material for sequencing was sorted CD4+, CD8+, or CD8+CD57+ T cells (not recorded which) from PBMCs. The receptors shown here come from a human donor with aplastic anemia.

The chain is built from TRBV10-2 and TRBJ2-3, with D possibly being TRBD2 (6 bases). Trimming removed 10 bases from V and 2 bases from J, with 13 bases in between. Germline CDR1 is WSHSY and CDR2 is SAAADI. The CDR3 totals 13 residues. The CDR3 here is CATTGLTTDTQYF. The CDR3 coding sequence is TGCGCCACGACGGGACTCACCACAGATACGCAGTATTTT.

The rearrangement joins TRBV7-8 to TRBJ1-1; no firm D call. The CDR3 extends over 14 amino acids. V was shortened by 5 bases and J by 0 bases, with 10 bases between the two germline ends. The germline V gene encodes CDR1 SGHVS and CDR2 FQNEAQ. CDR3 coding DNA: TGTGCCAGCAGCACCTATAACATGAACACTGAAGCTTTCTTT. Translation gives CASSTYNMNTEAFF.

This chain uses TRBV7-2 with TRBJ2-7; D remains ambiguous. The CDR3 is 12 residues long. Germline values: CDR1 SGHTA, CDR2 FQGNSA. Trimming took off 7 bases at V and 6 bases at J, with 13 bases between the two ends. In DNA, the CDR3 is TGTGCCAGCACGCTAGTCGTCGGCGAGCAGTACTTC. Amino acids: CASTLVVGEQYF.